Below are 18 T cell receptor beta chains sequenced from a single sample in a study of T cell responses to AZD1222 COVID-19 vaccine. Method: immunoSEQ multiplex PCR; TCRdb's copy keeps in-frame clones and lacks some. The profile shows fewer than 250,000 clones, under 95% of them singletons. This sample comprised peripheral blood, obtained on day 0 of MenACWY control vaccination. All receptors come from an adult in good health.

A note on this clone: Other nucleotide sequences in the sample specify the same CDR3. The chain joins TRBV18 to TRBJ1-4; D is unresolved. V lost 3 bases and J 4 bases, leaving 6 bases between the germline ends. The CDR3 runs 13 residues. Germline CDR1 and CDR2: KGHSH and LQKENI. The CDR3 nucleotides are TGTGCCAGCTCACCCGGGCTTAATGAAAAACTGTTTTTT. It yields the protein CASSPGLNEKLFF.

This clone was observed once. The chain is built from TRBV15 and TRBJ2-3; 9 positions match TRBD2. CDR1 and CDR2 (germline): LNHNV, YYDKDF (reference sequence). J lost 0 bases, V lost 1 base, and 8 bases had no gene match. The CDR3 consists of 18 residues. CDR3 coding DNA: TGTGCCACCAGCAGAGGGGGAAGCGGGGGGTATAGCACAGATACGCAGTATTTT. This encodes CATSRGGSGGYSTDTQYF.

The CDR3 DNA follows: TGTGCCAGCAGTAACGTAGGCACTGAAGCTTTCTTT. This encodes CASSNVGTEAFF. This sequence joins TRBV6-6 and TRBJ1-1; D is unresolved. V was pared by 5 bases and J by 4 bases, with 8 bases between. Germline CDR1 is MNHNY and CDR2 is SVGAGI (reference sequence). This CDR3 has 12 amino acids.

The rearrangement links TRBV30 to TRBJ1-3; D remains ambiguous. The CDR3 is 11 residues long. V was shortened by 5 bases and J by 1 base, with 3 bases between the two germline ends. Germline lookup yields CDR1 GTSNPN and CDR2 SVGIG (reference sequence). CDR3 loop: CAWASGNTIYF. The CDR3 region has the DNA TGTGCCTGGGCATCTGGAAACACCATATATTTT.

The chain couples TRBV5-1 to TRBJ1-1; possible D gene TRBD1, 5 bases. V shed 0 bases and J shed 1 base, with 10 bases lying between them. Germline CDR1 reads SGHRS; CDR2 reads YFSETQ. CDR3 length: 15 residues. CDR3 residues: CASSLEIRENTEAFF. The CDR3 DNA follows: TGCGCCAGCAGCTTGGAAATCAGGGAGAACACTGAAGCTTTCTTT.

The chain joins TRBV7-9 to TRBJ1-2; D is possibly TRBD1 (6 bases). This CDR3 region has 14 residues. Germline-derived CDR1 and CDR2 are SEHNR and FQNEAQ (reference sequence). V was trimmed by 2 bases and J by 2 bases, leaving 9 bases between them. The CDR3 region is CASSLSDRNYGYTF. In DNA, the CDR3 is TGTGCCAGCAGCTTATCGGACAGAAACTATGGCTACACCTTC.

V is TRBV25-1 and J is TRBJ1-2, with TRBD1 matching over 9 bases. The CDR3 loop spans 15 amino acids. From germline, CDR1 is MGHDK and CDR2 SYGVNS. With V trimmed by 7 bases and J by 2 bases, 8 bases remained unmatched. CDR3 protein: CASNPTGGLNYGYTF. The CDR3 DNA reads TGTGCCAGCAACCCGACAGGGGGACTCAACTATGGCTACACCTTC.

The J gene is TRBJ1-5, the V gene TRBV7-6, with D hard to call. CDR3 size: 15 residues. Trimming cost V 2 bases and J 4 bases, with 12 bases left between them. The V gene's germline CDR1 is SGHVS and CDR2 FNYEAQ. As DNA, the CDR3 is TGTGCCAGCAGCTTAATGACGGGCGGTAATCAGCCCCAGCATTTT. As protein: CASSLMTGGNQPQHF.

The CDR3 sequence: CASSLGTTDSPLHF. The CDR3, as DNA: TGTGCCAGCAGCTTAGGAACTACGGATTCACCCCTCCACTTT. The V call is TRBV7-6, the J call TRBJ1-6; D unclear. V was trimmed by 1 base and J by 8 bases, leaving 9 bases between them. The CDR3 loop spans 14 amino acids. Germline V lookup: CDR1 SGHVS, CDR2 FNYEAQ.

The genes are TRBV13 and TRBJ1-4, with D possibly TRBD1 on 6 matching bases. The CDR3 totals 16 residues. Germline loops: CDR1 PRHDT, CDR2 FYEKMQ (reference sequence). V was cut by 5 bases and J by 6 bases, with 19 bases left in between. This chain's CDR3 is CASSHTGSGFDEKLFF. CDR3 nucleotide sequence: TGTGCCAGCAGCCATACAGGGTCGGGGTTTGATGAAAAACTGTTTTTT.

The V gene is TRBV5-8, the J gene TRBJ1-3; possibly TRBD1 for D (5 bases). V was clipped by 1 base and J by 2 bases, with 10 bases between them. The CDR3 has 15 residues. Germline V lookup: CDR1 SGHTS, CDR2 YDEGEE. CDR3 coding DNA: TGTGCCAGCAGCTTGCCAGGGAGCCCTGGAAACACCATATATTTT. This translates into CASSLPGSPGNTIYF.

CDR3 DNA sequence: TGTGCCAGCCGAATTCAGGTTGATACCTACGAGCAGTACTTC. This encodes CASRIQVDTYEQYF. The rearrangement links TRBV6-5 to TRBJ2-7; no clear D gene. V shed 8 bases and J shed 2 bases, with 16 bases lying between them. The germline V gene has CDR1 MNHEY and CDR2 SVGAGI. CDR3 length equals 14 residues.

Note on this clone: Other DNA sequences in this sample translate to the same CDR3. This chain joins TRBV2 and TRBJ1-5; no definite D call. This CDR3 is built from 13 residues. Trimming stripped 6 bases from V and 0 bases from J, with 6 bases between. From germline, CDR1 is SNHLY and CDR2 FYNNEI. The CDR3 DNA reads as TGTGCCAGCAGGCGAGATAGCAATCAGCCCCAGCATTTT. It specifies CASRRDSNQPQHF.

This chain uses TRBV4-2 with TRBJ1-1, with D perhaps TRBD1 (5 bases). Germline CDR1 reads LGHNA; CDR2 reads YNFKEQ. V lost 0 bases, J lost 5 bases, and 13 bases lay in between. The CDR3 is 15 residues long. In nucleotides, the CDR3 is TGTGCCAGCAGCCAAGAGGCCCGGGGGAGGACTGAAGCTTTCTTT. As protein: CASSQEARGRTEAFF.

The V call is TRBV6-6, the J call TRBJ1-1; D call uncertain. This CDR3 has 16 amino acids. Germline CDR1 and CDR2: MNHNY and SVGAGI (reference sequence). V was cut by 6 bases and J by 0 bases, with 17 bases left in between. CDR3: CASRTSGESMNTEAFF. The DNA of the CDR3 is TGTGCCAGCAGGACAAGCGGGGAATCCATGAACACTGAAGCTTTCTTT.

This clone was picked up one time. The chain couples TRBV18 to TRBJ1-2, with D possibly TRBD1 on 5 matching bases. This CDR3 has 15 residues. With 5 bases removed from V and 7 bases from J, the gap between germline ends came to 20 bases. CDR1 is KGHSH and CDR2 is LQKENI in the germline V gene. Here the CDR3 reads CASSSTGGASRGYTF. The CDR3 DNA reads TGTGCCAGCTCATCGACCGGGGGAGCGTCCCGTGGCTACACCTTC.

V is TRBV19 and J is TRBJ2-1; possible D gene TRBD2, 7 bases. Trimming shortened V by 3 bases and J by 1 base, and 13 bases separated the two germline ends. Germline lookup yields CDR1 LNHDA and CDR2 SQIVND (reference sequence). The CDR3 length is 16 residues. In nucleotides, the CDR3 is TGTGCCAGTAGTATGGGAGGGGGAAGGTCCTACAATGAGCAGTTCTTC. This gives the protein CASSMGGGRSYNEQFF.

The chain employs TRBV5-1 and TRBJ2-1; 7 bases match TRBD1. The V and J ends lost 6 bases and 0 bases, in that order; junction bases with no gene match: 3. The CDR3 is 14 residues long. Germline CDR1 is SGHRS and CDR2 is YFSETQ. CDR3 nucleotides: TGCGCCAGCAACAGGGGAAGCTCCTACAATGAGCAGTTCTTC. It yields the protein CASNRGSSYNEQFF.